The 26 T cell receptor beta chains reported below all come from one sample, sequenced in a study of T cell responses to AZD1222 COVID-19 vaccine. Generated by immunoSEQ multiplex PCR, the TCRdb table keeps only in-frame clones and is missing some. The sample contains about 45,000 clones, roughly 77% of which appear only once. The sequenced sample was peripheral blood, obtained 28 days after the second dose of the MenACWY control vaccine. Receptors were obtained from an adult who received the MenACWY meningococcal vaccine as a control.

The rearrangement uses TRBV19 and TRBJ2-2; 8 nucleotides agree with TRBD2. Germline CDR1 reads LNHDA; CDR2 reads SQIVND (reference sequence). The CDR3 length is 16 residues. The V gene end was trimmed by 5 bases and the J gene end by 3 bases; junction bases not matched to a gene: 8. The CDR3 region is CASSSQAGAYTGELFF. CDR3 sequence (DNA): TGTGCCAGTAGTTCTCAAGCGGGGGCGTACACCGGGGAGCTGTTTTTT.

The CDR3 DNA reads as TGTGCCAGCAGTCCCCGACCAAACCGAAATCAGCCCCAGCATTTT. Its protein is CASSPRPNRNQPQHF. The rearrangement links TRBV6-6 to TRBJ1-5; D gene unclear. Per germline, CDR1 MNHNY and CDR2 SVGAGI (reference sequence). The CDR3 loop spans 15 amino acids. The ends were cut back, 5 bases at V and 4 bases at J, with 15 bases in the middle.

The chain joins TRBV30 to TRBJ1-6, with D tentatively TRBD1 (6 bases). Trimming left V 7 bases short and J 6 bases short, with 13 bases between. CDR3 size: 13 residues. CDR1 and CDR2 (germline): GTSNPN, SVGIG (reference sequence). This chain's CDR3 is CASATGTNSPLHF. As DNA, the CDR3 is TGTGCCTCTGCGACAGGCACTAATTCACCCCTCCACTTT. Using reference TRBV30 and TRBJ1-6 for the parts outside the CDR3, the full variable domain is SQTIHQWPATLVQPVGSPLSLECTVEGTSNPNLYWYRQAAGRGLQLLFYSVGIGQISSEVPQNLSASRPQDRQFILSSKKLLLSDSGFYLCASATGTNSPLHFGNGTRLTVT.

The CDR3 DNA is TGTGCCAGCAGTGTCGAAGGACAGGGTGCCTATGGCTACACCTTC. Translation gives CASSVEGQGAYGYTF. The rearrangement uses TRBV2 and TRBJ1-2, with 8 bases that match TRBD1. The CDR3 is 15 amino acids. From germline, CDR1 is SNHLY and CDR2 FYNNEI. V lost 4 bases and J lost 4; bases outside the gene matches: 8.

The chain uses TRBV6-5 and TRBJ1-6; 9 positions match TRBD1. The germline CDR1 and CDR2 sequences are MNHEY and SVGAGI. The V segment lost 0 bases and the J segment 6 bases; nucleotides outside the gene matches: 0. This CDR3 is built from 15 residues. CDR3 in amino acids: CASSYSTGGNSPLHF. In DNA form, the CDR3 reads TGTGCCAGCAGTTACTCGACAGGGGGTAATTCACCCCTCCACTTT.

The chain links TRBV5-6 to TRBJ1-5, with D uncertain. The germline gives CDR1 SGHDT, CDR2 YYEEEE. The germline V and J ends were trimmed by 4 bases and 6 bases, with 8 bases remaining between them. The CDR3 is 12 amino acids. The CDR3: CASSLMGQPQHF. CDR3 DNA: TGTGCCAGCAGCCTAATGGGTCAGCCCCAGCATTTT.

The V gene is TRBV30, the J gene TRBJ2-3; TRBD2 might be the D (6 bases). In germline, CDR1 is GTSNPN, CDR2 SVGIG (reference sequence). The V and J ends lost 1 base and 12 bases respectively, with 14 bases between them. This CDR3 has 12 residues. The CDR3 DNA is TGTGCCTGGAGTGCGGTGGACTACTCCCAGTATTTT. It is translated as CAWSAVDYSQYF.

The chain has TRBV5-4 and TRBJ1-1; 7 nucleotides agree with TRBD1. CDR1 is SGHNT and CDR2 is YYREEE in the germline V gene (reference sequence). This CDR3 spans 16 amino acids. The V and J ends lost 0 bases and 2 bases, in that order; junction bases with no gene match: 7. CDR3 protein: CASSLGDRALNTEAFF. In nucleotides, the CDR3 is TGTGCCAGCAGCTTGGGCGACAGGGCCCTTAACACTGAAGCTTTCTTT.

The V gene is TRBV12-5, the J gene TRBJ1-5; maybe TRBD1 (6 bases). V lost 5 bases, J lost 6 bases, and 17 bases lay in between. The CDR3 length is 15 residues. Per the germline V gene, CDR1 is LGHNT and CDR2 is FRNRAP. The CDR3 nucleotides are TGTGCTAGTGGTGTCGGAACAGGGATGGGTCAGCCCCAGCATTTT. It yields the protein CASGVGTGMGQPQHF.

The V call is TRBV4-1, the J call TRBJ2-7, with TRBD2 identical over 11 bases. This CDR3 spans 14 amino acids. The V gene end was trimmed by 4 bases and the J gene end by 4 bases; junction bases not matched to a gene: 3. The germline CDR1 and CDR2 sequences are MGHRA and YSYEKL. CDR3 coding DNA: TGCGCCAGCAGCCGCACTAGCGGGAGTTACGAGCAGTACTTC. It is translated as CASSRTSGSYEQYF.

The V and J genes are TRBV18 and TRBJ1-3, with a possible D match to TRBD1 (5 bases). V was pared by 5 bases and J by 0 bases, with 14 bases between. CDR3 length: 16 residues. Germline CDR1 and CDR2: KGHSH and LQKENI. DNA for the CDR3: TGTGCCAGCTCAGACGCCGGACACCACTCTGGAAACACCATATATTTT. It translates to CASSDAGHHSGNTIYF.

The rearrangement uses TRBV29-1 and TRBJ1-1; possible D gene TRBD1, 5 bases. Germline CDR1 and CDR2: SQVTM and ANQGSEA. The CDR3 covers 12 residues. V was pared by 4 bases and J by 8 bases, with 14 bases between. In DNA, the CDR3 is TGCAGCGTTGCCAAGGACACAGTCGAAGCTTTCTTT. Its translation: CSVAKDTVEAFF.

The chain couples TRBV5-6 to TRBJ2-1, with 9 bases identical to TRBD1. J gave up 7 bases and V 2 bases, and 10 bases lay outside the gene matches. Per germline, CDR1 SGHDT and CDR2 YYEEEE. CDR3 size: 16 residues. Here the CDR3 DNA reads TGTGCCAGCAGCTTTACCGGGACAGGGAGAACAAATGAGCAGTTCTTC. Translating gives CASSFTGTGRTNEQFF.

The chain employs TRBV9 and TRBJ1-1, with D possibly being TRBD1 (5 bases). CDR3 length: 18 amino acids. CDR1 is SGDLS, CDR2 YYNGEE, per germline. Trimming removed 0 bases from V and 3 bases from J, with 21 bases in between. The CDR3 spells CASSVDGGTPGRYTEAFF. CDR3 coding DNA: TGTGCCAGCAGCGTAGACGGAGGGACGCCCGGCCGCTACACTGAAGCTTTCTTT.

The V call is TRBV28, the J call TRBJ1-2; D is unresolved. CDR1 MDHEN and CDR2 SYDVKM come from the germline V gene. V was trimmed by 2 bases and J by 3 bases, leaving 7 bases between them. The CDR3 is made up of 13 amino acids. CDR3 residues: CASSLPPDYGYTF. Here the CDR3 DNA reads TGTGCCAGCAGTTTACCCCCGGACTATGGCTACACCTTC.

The J gene is TRBJ1-2, the V gene TRBV28, with D perhaps TRBD1 (5 bases). The germline V and J ends were trimmed by 6 bases and 6 bases, with 14 bases remaining between them. The CDR3 is made up of 13 amino acids. Germline loops: CDR1 MDHEN, CDR2 SYDVKM. CDR3: CASRGAGGDGYTF. CDR3 nucleotide sequence: TGTGCCAGCAGAGGCGCTGGGGGGGATGGCTACACCTTC.

J is TRBJ2-5 and V is TRBV28; D unresolved. Germline V lookup: CDR1 MDHEN, CDR2 SYDVKM. The V end lost 6 bases, the J end lost 4 bases, and 9 bases lay between the germline ends. This CDR3 region has 12 residues. The chain's CDR3 is CASSVPPETQYF. CDR3 in DNA: TGTGCCAGCAGCGTACCCCCAGAGACCCAGTACTTC.

This clone was detected only a few times. V is TRBV28 and J is TRBJ1-1; D is ambiguous. CDR3 length: 21 amino acids. Germline V gene sequence: CDR1 MDHEN, CDR2 SYDVKM. The V end was cut by 6 bases, the J end by 3 bases, with 35 bases between. This CDR3 reads CASRGVVGAIPSLRAYTEAFF. CDR3 bases: TGTGCCAGCAGGGGCGTGGTGGGAGCAATTCCTTCACTTCGGGCGTACACTGAAGCTTTCTTT. Variable domain in full (rest from reference TRBV28 and TRBJ1-1): DVKVTQSSRYLVKRTGEKVFLECVQDMDHENMFWYRQDPGLGLRLIYFSYDVKMKEKGDIPEGYSVSREKKERFSLILESASTNQTSMYLCASRGVVGAIPSLRAYTEAFFGQGTRLTVV.

CDR3 loop: CASSPLGGTEAFF. The DNA of the CDR3 is TGTGCCAGCTCACCGTTGGGGGGAACTGAAGCTTTCTTT. The rearrangement links TRBV18 to TRBJ1-1; a possible D gene is TRBD1 (5 bases). This CDR3 has 13 amino acids. The germline gives CDR1 KGHSH, CDR2 LQKENI. V shed 3 bases and J shed 5 bases, with 10 bases lying between them.

The chain links TRBV27 to TRBJ2-5; unclear D gene. This CDR3 has 11 amino acids. Germline V gene data show CDR1 as MNHEY and CDR2 as SMNVEV (reference sequence). The ends were cut back, 3 bases at V and 5 bases at J, with 4 bases in the middle. The CDR3 spells CASSFRETQYF. For the CDR3, the DNA is TGTGCCAGCAGTTTCCGGGAGACCCAGTACTTC.

V usage is TRBV7-9 and J usage is TRBJ2-1, with D possibly being TRBD1 (5 bases). CDR1 and CDR2 (germline): SEHNR, FQNEAQ (reference sequence). V lost 1 base to trimming and J lost 6 bases, with 13 bases between them. The CDR3 runs 15 residues. CDR3 in amino acids: CASSLGQLFGNEQFF. The CDR3 DNA is TGTGCCAGCAGCTTAGGACAGCTCTTTGGCAATGAGCAGTTCTTC.

The chain employs TRBV6-6 and TRBJ1-5; no clear D gene. Germline V gene lookup returns CDR1 MNHNY and CDR2 SVGAGI (reference sequence). The CDR3 has 14 amino acids. The V gene lost 6 bases and the J gene lost 6 bases, with 15 bases spanning the gap. The CDR3 here is CASSRGEVGQPQHF. CDR3 coding DNA: TGTGCCAGCAGCCGAGGAGAGGTTGGTCAGCCCCAGCATTTT.

The genes are TRBV10-3 and TRBJ1-4, with TRBD1 as a possible D gene (6 bases). V was cut by 1 base and J by 3 bases, with 18 bases left in between. Germline lookup yields CDR1 ENHRY and CDR2 SYGVKD. The CDR3 extends over 18 amino acids. CDR3 residues: CAISEFGTGIQANEKLFF. The CDR3 coding sequence is TGTGCCATCAGTGAGTTTGGAACAGGGATTCAGGCTAATGAAAAACTGTTTTTT.

The genes are TRBV29-1 and TRBJ2-3, with D perhaps matching TRBD1 (6 bases). CDR3 length: 13 residues. Per the germline V gene, CDR1 is SQVTM and CDR2 is ANQGSEA. Trimming removed 4 bases from V and 1 base from J, with 9 bases in between. Here the CDR3 reads CSVVRGGTDTQYF. As DNA, the CDR3 is TGCAGCGTTGTCAGGGGTGGCACAGATACGCAGTATTTT.

The chain recombines TRBV6-1 with TRBJ1-3, with D perhaps matching TRBD1 (6 bases). The CDR3 loop spans 18 amino acids. Trimming cost V 1 base and J 4 bases, with 20 bases left between them. Germline CDR1 is MNHNS and CDR2 is SASEGT. CDR3 in amino acids: CASSEGVGKGGRGNTIYF. DNA for the CDR3: TGTGCCAGCAGTGAAGGGGTAGGAAAGGGGGGCCGAGGAAACACCATATATTTT.

In its sample, this clone was seen once. V is TRBV27 and J is TRBJ1-1, with 7 bases lining up with TRBD1. Germline CDR1 is MNHEY and CDR2 is SMNVEV (reference sequence). The CDR3 is 16 amino acids. V lost 5 bases and J lost 6; bases outside the gene matches: 15. The CDR3 here is CASSQVQGGVRAEAFF. As DNA, the CDR3 is TGTGCCAGCAGTCAGGTGCAGGGGGGAGTCCGTGCTGAAGCTTTCTTT.